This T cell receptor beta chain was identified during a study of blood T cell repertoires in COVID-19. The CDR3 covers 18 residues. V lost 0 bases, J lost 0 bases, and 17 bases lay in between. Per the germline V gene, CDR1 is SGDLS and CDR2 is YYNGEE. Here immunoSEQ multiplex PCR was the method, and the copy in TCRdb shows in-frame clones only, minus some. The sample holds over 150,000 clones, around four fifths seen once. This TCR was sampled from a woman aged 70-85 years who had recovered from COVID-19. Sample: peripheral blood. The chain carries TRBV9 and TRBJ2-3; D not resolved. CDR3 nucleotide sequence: TGTGCCAGCAGCGTAGTTGCGACTTCCTGGCCAAGCACAGATACGCAGTATTTT. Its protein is CASSVVATSWPSTDTQYF.